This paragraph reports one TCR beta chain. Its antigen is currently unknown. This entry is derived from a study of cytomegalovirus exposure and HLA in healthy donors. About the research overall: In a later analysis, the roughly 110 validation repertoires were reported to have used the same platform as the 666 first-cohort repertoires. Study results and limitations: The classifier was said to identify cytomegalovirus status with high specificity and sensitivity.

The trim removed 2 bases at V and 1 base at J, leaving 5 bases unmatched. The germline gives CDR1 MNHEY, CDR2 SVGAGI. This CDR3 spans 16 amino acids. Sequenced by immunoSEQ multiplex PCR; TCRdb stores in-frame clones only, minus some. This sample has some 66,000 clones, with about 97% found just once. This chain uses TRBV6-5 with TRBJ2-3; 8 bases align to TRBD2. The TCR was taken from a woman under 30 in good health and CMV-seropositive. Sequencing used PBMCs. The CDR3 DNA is TGTGCCAGCAGTTACCGGACTAGCAGTCGCACAGATACGCAGTATTTT. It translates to CASSYRTSSRTDTQYF.